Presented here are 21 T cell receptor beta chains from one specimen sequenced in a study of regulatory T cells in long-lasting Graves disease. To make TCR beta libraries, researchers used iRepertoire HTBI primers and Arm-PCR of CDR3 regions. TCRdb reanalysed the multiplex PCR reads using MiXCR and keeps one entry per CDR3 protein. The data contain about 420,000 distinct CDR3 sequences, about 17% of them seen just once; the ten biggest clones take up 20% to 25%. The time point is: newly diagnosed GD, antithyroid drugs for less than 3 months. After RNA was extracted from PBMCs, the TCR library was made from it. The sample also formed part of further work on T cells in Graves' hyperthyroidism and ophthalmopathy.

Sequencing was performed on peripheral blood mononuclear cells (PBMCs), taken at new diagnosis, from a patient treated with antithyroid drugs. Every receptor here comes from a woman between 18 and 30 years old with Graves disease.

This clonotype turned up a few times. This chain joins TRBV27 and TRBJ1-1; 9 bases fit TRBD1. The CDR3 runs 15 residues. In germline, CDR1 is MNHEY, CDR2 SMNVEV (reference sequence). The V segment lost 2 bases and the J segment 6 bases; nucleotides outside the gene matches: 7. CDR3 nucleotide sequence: TGTGCCAGCAGTTTAACCGGGACAGGGAATCCTGAAGCTTTCTTT. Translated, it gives CASSLTGTGNPEAFF.

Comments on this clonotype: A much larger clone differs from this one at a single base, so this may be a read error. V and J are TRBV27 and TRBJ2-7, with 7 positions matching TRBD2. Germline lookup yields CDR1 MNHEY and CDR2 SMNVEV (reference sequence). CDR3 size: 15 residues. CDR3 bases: TGTGCCAGCAGTTTTTATGGCGGGAGCTCCTACGAGCAGTGCTTC. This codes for CASSFYGGSSYEQCF.

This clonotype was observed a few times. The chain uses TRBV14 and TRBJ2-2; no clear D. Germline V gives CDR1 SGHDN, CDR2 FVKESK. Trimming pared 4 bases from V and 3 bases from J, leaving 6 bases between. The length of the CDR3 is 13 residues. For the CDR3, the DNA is TGTGCCAGCAGCCTAACCTACACCGGGGAGCTGTTTTTT. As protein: CASSLTYTGELFF.

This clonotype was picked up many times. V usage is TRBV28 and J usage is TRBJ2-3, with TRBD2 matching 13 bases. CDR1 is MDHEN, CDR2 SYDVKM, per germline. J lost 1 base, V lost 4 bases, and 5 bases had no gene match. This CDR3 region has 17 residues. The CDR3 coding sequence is TGTGCCAGCAGTTCCGGACTAGCGGGAGTGGGCACAGATACGCAGTATTTT. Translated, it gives CASSSGLAGVGTDTQYF.

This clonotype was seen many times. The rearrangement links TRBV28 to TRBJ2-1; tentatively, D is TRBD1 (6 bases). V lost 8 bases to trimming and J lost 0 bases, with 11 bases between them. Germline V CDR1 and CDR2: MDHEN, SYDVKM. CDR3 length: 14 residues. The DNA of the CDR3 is TGTGCCAGCGATGGGGACAACTCCTACAATGAGCAGTTCTTC. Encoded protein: CASDGDNSYNEQFF.

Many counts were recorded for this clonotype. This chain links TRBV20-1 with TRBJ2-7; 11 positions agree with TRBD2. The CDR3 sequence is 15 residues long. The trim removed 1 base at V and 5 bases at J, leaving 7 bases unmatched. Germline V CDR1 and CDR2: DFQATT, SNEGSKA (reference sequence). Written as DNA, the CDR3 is TGCAGTGCTAGAGGGCTAGCGGGAGGCGGGGACGAGCAGTACTTC. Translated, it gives CSARGLAGGGDEQYF.

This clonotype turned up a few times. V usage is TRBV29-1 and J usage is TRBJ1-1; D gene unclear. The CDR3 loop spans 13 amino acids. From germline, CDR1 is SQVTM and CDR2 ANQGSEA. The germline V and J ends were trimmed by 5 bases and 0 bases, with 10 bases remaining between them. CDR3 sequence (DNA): TGCAGCGTTTGTACCGATATGAACACTGAAGCTTTCTTT. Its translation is CSVCTDMNTEAFF.

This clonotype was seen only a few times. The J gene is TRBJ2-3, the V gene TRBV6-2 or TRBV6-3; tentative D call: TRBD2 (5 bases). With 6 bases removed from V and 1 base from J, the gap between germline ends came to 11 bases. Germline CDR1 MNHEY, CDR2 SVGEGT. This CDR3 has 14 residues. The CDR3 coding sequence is TGTGCCAGCAGAAGGGAGACCCGCACAGATACGCAGTATTTT. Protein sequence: CASRRETRTDTQYF.

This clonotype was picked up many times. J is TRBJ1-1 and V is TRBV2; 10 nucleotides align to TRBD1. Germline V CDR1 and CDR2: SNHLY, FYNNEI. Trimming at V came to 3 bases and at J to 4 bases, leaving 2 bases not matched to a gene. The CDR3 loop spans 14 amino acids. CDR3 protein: CASSEDRGSTEAFF. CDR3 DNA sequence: TGTGCCAGCAGTGAGGACAGGGGGAGCACTGAAGCTTTCTTT.

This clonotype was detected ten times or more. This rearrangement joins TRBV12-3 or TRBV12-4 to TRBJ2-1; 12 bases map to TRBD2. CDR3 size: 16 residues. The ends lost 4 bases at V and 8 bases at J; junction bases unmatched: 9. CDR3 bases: TGTGCCAGCAGTTCGACTAGCGGGAGCTTTTTCGATGAGCAGTTCTTC. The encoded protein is CASSSTSGSFFDEQFF.

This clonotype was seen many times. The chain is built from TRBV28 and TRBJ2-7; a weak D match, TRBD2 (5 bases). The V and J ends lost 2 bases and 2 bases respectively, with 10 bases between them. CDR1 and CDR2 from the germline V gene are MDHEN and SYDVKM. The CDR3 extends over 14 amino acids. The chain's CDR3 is CASSLMGAAYEQYF. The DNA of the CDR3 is TGTGCCAGCAGTTTAATGGGAGCGGCCTACGAGCAGTACTTC.

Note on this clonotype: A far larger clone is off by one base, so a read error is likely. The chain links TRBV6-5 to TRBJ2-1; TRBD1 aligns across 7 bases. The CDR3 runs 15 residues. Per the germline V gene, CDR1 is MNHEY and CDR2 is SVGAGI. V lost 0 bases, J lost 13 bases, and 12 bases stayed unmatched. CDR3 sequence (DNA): TGTGCCAGCAGTTACTCGATGTTCGGGACAGAGACCCAGTTCTTC. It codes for CASSYSMFGTETQFF.

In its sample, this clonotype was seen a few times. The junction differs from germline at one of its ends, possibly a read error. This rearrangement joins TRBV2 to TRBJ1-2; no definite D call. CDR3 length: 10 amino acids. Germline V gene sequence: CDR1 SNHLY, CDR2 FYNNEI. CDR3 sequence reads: CASSWEESNF. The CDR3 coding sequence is TGTGCCAGCAGTTGGGAGGAGTCAAACTTC.

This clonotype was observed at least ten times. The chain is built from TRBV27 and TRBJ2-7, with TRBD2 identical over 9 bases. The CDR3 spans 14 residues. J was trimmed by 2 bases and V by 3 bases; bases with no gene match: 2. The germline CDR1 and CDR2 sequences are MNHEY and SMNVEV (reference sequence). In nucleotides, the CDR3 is TGTGCCAGCAGTTTGGCTAGCGGGACCTACGAGCAGTACTTC. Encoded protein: CASSLASGTYEQYF.

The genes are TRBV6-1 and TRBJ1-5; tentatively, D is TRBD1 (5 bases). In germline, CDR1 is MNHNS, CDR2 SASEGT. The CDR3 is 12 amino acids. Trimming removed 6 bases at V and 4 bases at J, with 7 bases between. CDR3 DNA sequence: TGTGCCAGCAGGGACACAAATCAGCCCCAGCATTTT. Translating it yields CASRDTNQPQHF.

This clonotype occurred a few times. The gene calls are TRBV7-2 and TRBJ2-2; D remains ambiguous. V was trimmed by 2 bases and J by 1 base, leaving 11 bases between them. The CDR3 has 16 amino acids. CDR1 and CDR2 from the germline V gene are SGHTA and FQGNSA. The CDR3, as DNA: TGTGCCAGCAGCTTATTTGCTAGACAGAACACCGGGGAGCTGTTTTTT. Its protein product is CASSLFARQNTGELFF.

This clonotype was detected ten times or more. The DNA of the CDR3 is TGCAGTGCAGGGGCGAAGGACAGGGGAACGACTCACAATGAGCAGTTCTTC. Translation gives CSAGAKDRGTTHNEQFF. V usage is TRBV20-1 and J usage is TRBJ2-1, with 9 nucleotides matching TRBD1. V trimming: 6 bases; J trimming: 5 bases; junction bases outside the gene matches: 17. Germline CDR1 and CDR2: DFQATT and SNEGSKA (reference sequence). The CDR3 contains 17 residues.

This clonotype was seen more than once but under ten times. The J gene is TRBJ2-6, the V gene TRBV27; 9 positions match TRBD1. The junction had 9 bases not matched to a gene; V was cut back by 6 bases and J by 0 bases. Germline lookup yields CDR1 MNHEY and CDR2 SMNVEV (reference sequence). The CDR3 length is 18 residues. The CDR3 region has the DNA TGTGCCAGCAGATCCCGGGACAGGGAACTCTCTGGGGCCAACGTCCTGACTTTC. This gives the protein CASRSRDRELSGANVLTF. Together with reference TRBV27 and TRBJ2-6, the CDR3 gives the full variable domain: EAQVTQNPRYLITVTGKKLTVTCSQNMNHEYMSWYRQDPGLGLRQIYYSMNVEVTDKGDVPEGYKVSRKEKRNFPLILESPSPNQTSLYFCASRSRDRELSGANVLTFGAGSRLTVL.

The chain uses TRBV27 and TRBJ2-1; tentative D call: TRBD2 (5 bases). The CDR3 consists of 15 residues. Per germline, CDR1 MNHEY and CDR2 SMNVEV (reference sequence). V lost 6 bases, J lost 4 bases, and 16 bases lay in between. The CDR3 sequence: CASSPTRIPYNEQFF. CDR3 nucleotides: TGTGCCAGCAGCCCTACTAGAATTCCGTACAATGAGCAGTTCTTC.

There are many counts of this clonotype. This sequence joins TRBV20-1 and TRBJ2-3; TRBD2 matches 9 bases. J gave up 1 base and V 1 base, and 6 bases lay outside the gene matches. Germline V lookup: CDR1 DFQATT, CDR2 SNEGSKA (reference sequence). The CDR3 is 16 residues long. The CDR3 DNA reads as TGCAGTGCTAGAGTCGGGCTAGCGGGGCGCACAGATACGCAGTATTTT. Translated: CSARVGLAGRTDTQYF.

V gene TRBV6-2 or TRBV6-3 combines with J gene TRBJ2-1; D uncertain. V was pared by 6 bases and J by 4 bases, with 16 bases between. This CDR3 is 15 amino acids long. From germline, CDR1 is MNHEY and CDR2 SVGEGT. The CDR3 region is CASSPRLDSYNEQFF. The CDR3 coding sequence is TGTGCCAGCAGCCCCAGGCTAGACTCATACAATGAGCAGTTCTTC.